These 14 T cell receptor beta chains were sequenced from one sample in a study of T cell repertoires in ileal Crohn's disease. Some clones are missing from TCRdb's copy, which holds only in-frame ones; the method was immunoSEQ multiplex PCR. The data contain under 2,000 clones, approximately 75% of them singletons. The sequenced material came from ileal tissue. The receptors originated from an adult with Crohn's disease.

The chain uses TRBV4-3 and TRBJ2-1; D unresolved. Germline CDR1 LGHNA, CDR2 YSLEER. The CDR3 runs to 13 residues. V lost 0 bases and J lost 13, with 13 bases in between. The CDR3 nucleotides are TGCGCCAGCAGCCAAGATAATTCACTATCCCAGTTCTTC. This translates into CASSQDNSLSQFF.

V and J are TRBV5-1 and TRBJ1-1; TRBD1 aligns across 8 bases. Trimming at V came to 0 bases and at J to 0 bases, leaving 1 base not matched to a gene. Germline V gives CDR1 SGHRS, CDR2 YFSETQ. This CDR3 spans 15 amino acids. The chain's CDR3 is CASSLGTGLNTEAFF. CDR3 nucleotides: TGCGCCAGCAGCTTGGGGACAGGGTTGAACACTGAAGCTTTCTTT.

V and J are TRBV10-1 and TRBJ2-4, with TRBD2 matching 7 bases. Germline V CDR1 and CDR2: WNHNN, SYGVQD (reference sequence). With 11 bases clipped from V and 9 bases from J, the junction kept 7 bases outside the gene matches. The CDR3 is made up of 11 amino acids. The CDR3 DNA sequence: TGCGCCGCGGGGGTTACAGGCATTCAGTACTTC. It is translated as CAAGVTGIQYF.

The rearrangement uses TRBV6-1 and TRBJ1-1, with unresolved D. Trimming shortened V by 2 bases and J by 5 bases, and 15 bases separated the two germline ends. Germline V CDR1 and CDR2: MNHNS, SASEGT. This CDR3 spans 15 amino acids. The CDR3 here is CASSEQTSGSTEAFF. The CDR3 region has the DNA TGTGCCAGCAGTGAACAAACCAGCGGGTCAACTGAAGCTTTCTTT.

This chain connects TRBV6-1 to TRBJ1-3; D unresolved. CDR1 is MNHNS, CDR2 SASEGT, per germline. With 7 bases removed from V and 0 bases from J, the gap between germline ends came to 10 bases. This CDR3 comprises 14 residues. CDR3 in amino acids: CASNGEASGNTIYF. CDR3 coding DNA: TGTGCCAGCAATGGAGAAGCCTCTGGAAACACCATATATTTT.

The sample holds one count of this clone. V and J are TRBV2 and TRBJ1-6, with unresolved D. This CDR3 spans 16 amino acids. Germline V CDR1 and CDR2: SNHLY, FYNNEI. The germline V and J ends were trimmed by 7 bases and 0 bases, with 13 bases remaining between them. CDR3 nucleotide sequence: TGTGCCAGCAAATTGGACTTAAGCTCCTATAATTCACCCCTCCACTTT. It encodes CASKLDLSSYNSPLHF.

The chain recombines TRBV10-3 with TRBJ2-4; 8 nucleotides agree with TRBD2. The V and J ends lost 11 bases and 0 bases, in that order; junction bases with no gene match: 12. The CDR3 contains 16 residues. Germline assignment: CDR1 ENHRY and CDR2 SYGVKD. As DNA, the CDR3 is TGTGCCTCGACGCCAGGGCGGGGGGAAGCCAAAAACATTCAGTACTTC. This codes for CASTPGRGEAKNIQYF.

This rearrangement joins TRBV15 to TRBJ2-5; 8 bases fit TRBD1. Unmatched junction bases numbered 5, after V lost 0 bases and J lost 5 bases. The germline CDR1 and CDR2 sequences are LNHNV and YYDKDF (reference sequence). The CDR3 consists of 15 residues. Here the CDR3 DNA reads TGTGCCACCAGCAGAGAGGGCAGGGGGCTTGAGACCCAGTACTTC. It is translated as CATSREGRGLETQYF.

V and J are TRBV29-1 and TRBJ1-1; 7 nucleotides align to TRBD1. CDR3 length: 13 amino acids. Trimming removed 4 bases from V and 1 base from J; junction bases left unmatched: 3. In germline, CDR1 is SQVTM, CDR2 ANQGSEA. CDR3 in amino acids: CSVARGWNTEAFF. As DNA, the CDR3 is TGCAGCGTTGCCAGGGGGTGGAACACTGAAGCTTTCTTT.

This chain joins TRBV7-2 and TRBJ1-1; D unresolved. Germline CDR1 and CDR2: SGHTA and FQGNSA. Trimming cost V 1 base and J 5 bases, with 17 bases left between them. The CDR3 runs to 16 residues. In DNA form, the CDR3 reads TGTGCCAGCAGCTTAGGCGGGTCGACTAGAGGGACTGAAGCTTTCTTT. This translates into CASSLGGSTRGTEAFF.

The chain combines TRBV6-5 with TRBJ2-5; no clear D. The germline V gene encodes CDR1 MNHEY and CDR2 SVGAGI. The CDR3 has 13 residues. V was pared by 7 bases and J by 4 bases, with 13 bases between. CDR3 nucleotide sequence: TGTGCCAGCAAAGCACCCCCTCTAGAGACCCAGTACTTC. Protein: CASKAPPLETQYF.

J is TRBJ1-4 and V is TRBV7-8; tentatively, D is TRBD1 (5 bases). There are 15 residues in the CDR3. V lost 1 base to trimming and J lost 7 bases, with 13 bases between them. Germline V gives CDR1 SGHVS, CDR2 FQNEAQ. This CDR3 is CASSLDPGMSEKLFF. In DNA form, the CDR3 reads TGTGCCAGCAGCTTAGATCCAGGGATGAGTGAAAAACTGTTTTTT.

This sequence joins TRBV6-1 and TRBJ1-1; D unresolved. The CDR3 has 15 amino acids. The germline V gene encodes CDR1 MNHNS and CDR2 SASEGT. V was clipped by 4 bases and J by 1 base, with 13 bases between them. The chain's CDR3 is CASSVFTGGNTEAFF. CDR3 in DNA: TGTGCCAGCAGTGTTTTCACGGGAGGGAACACTGAAGCTTTCTTT.

This clone turned up a few times. The chain recombines TRBV7-9 with TRBJ2-5; 9 bases line up with TRBD1. Unmatched junction bases numbered 12, after V lost 5 bases and J lost 5 bases. The germline gives CDR1 SEHNR, CDR2 FQNEAQ (reference sequence). CDR3 size: 16 residues. The CDR3 bases are TGTGCCAGCAGCCGTTTCGGGACAGGGAAACCGGAGACCCAGTACTTC. Encoded protein: CASSRFGTGKPETQYF.